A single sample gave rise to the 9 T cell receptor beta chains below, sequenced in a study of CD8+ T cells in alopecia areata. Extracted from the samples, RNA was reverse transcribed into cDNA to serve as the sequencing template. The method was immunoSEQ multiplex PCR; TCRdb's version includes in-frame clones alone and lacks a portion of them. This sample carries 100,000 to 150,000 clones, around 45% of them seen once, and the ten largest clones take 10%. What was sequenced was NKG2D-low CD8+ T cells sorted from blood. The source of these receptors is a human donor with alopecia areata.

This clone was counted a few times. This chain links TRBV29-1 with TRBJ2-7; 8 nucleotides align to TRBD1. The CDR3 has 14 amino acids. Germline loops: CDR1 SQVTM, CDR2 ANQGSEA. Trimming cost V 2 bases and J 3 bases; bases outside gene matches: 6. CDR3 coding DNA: TGCAGCGTTGAACGGGGACAGGATGACTACGAGCAGTACTTC. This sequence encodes CSVERGQDDYEQYF.

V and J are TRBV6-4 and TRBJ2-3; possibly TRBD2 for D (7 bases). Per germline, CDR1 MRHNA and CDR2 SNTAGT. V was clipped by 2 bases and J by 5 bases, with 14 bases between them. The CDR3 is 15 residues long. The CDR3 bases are TGTGCCAGCAGTGACACGGGGGGCGCTGGAGATACGCAGTATTTT. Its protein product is CASSDTGGAGDTQYF.

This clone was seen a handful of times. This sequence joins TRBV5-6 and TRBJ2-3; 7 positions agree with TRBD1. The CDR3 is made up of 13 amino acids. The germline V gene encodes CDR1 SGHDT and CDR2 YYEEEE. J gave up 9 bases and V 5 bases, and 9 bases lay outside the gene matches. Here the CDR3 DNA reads TGTGCCAGCAGTGAAACCGGGACAGCCACGCAGTATTTT. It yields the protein CASSETGTATQYF.

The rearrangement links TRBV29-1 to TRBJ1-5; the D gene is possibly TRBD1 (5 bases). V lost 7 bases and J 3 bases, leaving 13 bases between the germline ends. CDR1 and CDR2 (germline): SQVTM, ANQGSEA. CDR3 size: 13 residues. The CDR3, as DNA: TGCAGCGCCGAGGTAGGGGACAATCAGCCCCAGCATTTT. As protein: CSAEVGDNQPQHF.

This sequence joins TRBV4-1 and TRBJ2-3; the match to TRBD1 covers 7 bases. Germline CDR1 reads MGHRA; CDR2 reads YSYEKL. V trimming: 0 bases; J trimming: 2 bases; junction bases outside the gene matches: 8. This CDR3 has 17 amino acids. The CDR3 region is CASSQELPGQHTDTQYF. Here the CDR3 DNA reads TGCGCCAGCAGCCAAGAGTTGCCGGGACAGCACACAGATACGCAGTATTTT.

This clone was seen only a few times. CDR3 coding DNA: TGTGCCAGCAGCTTGACAGGGACCGGGGAGCTGTTTTTT. Translated, it gives CASSLTGTGELFF. The chain couples TRBV7-9 to TRBJ2-2; TRBD1 agrees at 7 bases. CDR3 size: 13 residues. Germline V gives CDR1 SEHNR, CDR2 FQNEAQ (reference sequence). With 3 bases clipped from V and 5 bases from J, the junction kept 0 bases outside the gene matches.

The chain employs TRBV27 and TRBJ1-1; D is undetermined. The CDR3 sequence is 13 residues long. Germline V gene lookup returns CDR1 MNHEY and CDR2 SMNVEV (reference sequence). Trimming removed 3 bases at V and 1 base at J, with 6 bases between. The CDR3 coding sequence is TGTGCCAGCAGTTTCGGCGGGAACACTGAAGCTTTCTTT. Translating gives CASSFGGNTEAFF.

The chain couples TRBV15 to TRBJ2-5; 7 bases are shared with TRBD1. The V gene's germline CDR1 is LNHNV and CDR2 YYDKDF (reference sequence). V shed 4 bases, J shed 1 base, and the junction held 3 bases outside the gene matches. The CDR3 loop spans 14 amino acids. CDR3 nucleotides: TGTGCCACCAGCACCCGGGACAGCCAAGAGACCCAGTACTTC. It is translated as CATSTRDSQETQYF. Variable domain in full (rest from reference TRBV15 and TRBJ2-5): DAMVIQNPRYQVTQFGKPVTLSCSQTLNHNVMYWYQQKSSQAPKLLFHYYDKDFNNEADTPDNFQSRRPNTSFCFLDIRSPGLGDTAMYLCATSTRDSQETQYFGPGTRLLVL.

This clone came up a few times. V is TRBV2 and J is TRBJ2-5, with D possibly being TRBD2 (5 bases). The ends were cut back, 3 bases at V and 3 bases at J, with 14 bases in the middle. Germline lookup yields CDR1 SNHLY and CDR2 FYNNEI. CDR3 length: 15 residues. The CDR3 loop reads CASSDSRQEEETQYF. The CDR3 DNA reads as TGTGCCAGCAGTGATAGTCGGCAGGAGGAAGAGACCCAGTACTTC.